Listed below are T cell receptor beta chains from one sample, sequenced in a study of blood T cells in healthy people across ages. TCRdb reprocessed the 5' RACE reads with MiXCR, giving one entry per CDR3 protein. Of hundreds of thousands of distinct CDR3 sequences detected, about a fifth appear once; the ten largest clones hold 20% to 25%. The material sequenced was blood. These receptors were obtained from a man aged 70 or older in good health. CDR3s include the opening cysteine and the closing phenylalanine or tryptophan. D genes are given only for firm matches. Expanded clones are given a class, and other clones once, few, many or no size at all.

d_gene	v_gene	abundance	j_gene	CDR3nt	CDR3aa
TRBD2	TRBV5-1	many	TRBJ2-3	TGCGCCAGCAGCCCCGGACTAGCGGGGGGGTGGAGTACGCAGTATTTT	CASSPGLAGGWSTQYF
NA	TRBV3-1	few	TRBJ1-4	TGTGCCAGCAGCCAAGGAGGCCAGGCGATTGAAAAACTGTTTTTT	CASSQGGQAIEKLFF
NA	TRBV7-9	NA	TRBJ2-7	TGTGCCAGCAGCCACAGTCCGACTGGAAGCTCCTACGAGCAGTACTTC	CASSHSPTGSSYEQYF
NA	TRBV4-3	NA	TRBJ1-2	TGCGCCAGCAGCCCGACATCGGGGGTGGGTGGCTACACCTTC	CASSPTSGVGGYTF
NA	TRBV18	NA	TRBJ1-3	TGTGCCAGCTCACCACCGACCGGACTGTCTGGAAACACCATATATTTT	CASSPPTGLSGNTIYF
NA	TRBV3-1	NA	TRBJ1-2	TGTGCCAGCAGCCAAGACCGGGTTGGTGGCTACACCTTC	CASSQDRVGGYTF
TRBD2	TRBV12-3/TRBV12-4	many	TRBJ2-7	TGTGCCAGCAGTTTTGGGACTAGGAGGGAGTCTGACGAGCAGTACTTC	CASSFGTRRESDEQYF
NA	TRBV20-1	few	TRBJ1-2	TGCAGTGCATATTTCGTTGGCTACACCTTC	CSAYFVGYTF
NA	TRBV5-1	NA	TRBJ1-1	TGCGCCAGCAGCTTGGAGGCGATCAACACTGAAGCTTTCTTT	CASSLEAINTEAFF
NA	TRBV2	many	TRBJ2-4	TGTGCCAGCAGTGAAGATAGGGGGTTAGCCAAAAACATTCAGTATTTC	CASSEDRGLAKNIQYF
TRBD1	TRBV7-9	few	TRBJ2-1	TGTGCCAGCAGCCCGCCAGGACAGGGGATGAATGAGCAGTTCTTC	CASSPPGQGMNEQFF
TRBD1	TRBV5-5	NA	TRBJ2-2	TGTGCCAGCAGCTTACCGGGACAGGGGGCCGGGGAGCTGTTTTTT	CASSLPGQGAGELFF
NA	TRBV20-1	few	TRBJ2-7	TGCAGTGACCAGCTGACCAAGCCCCCCTACGAGCAGTACTTC	CSDQLTKPPYEQYF
NA	TRBV6-5	few	TRBJ1-1	TGTGCCAGCGGTCAAGGGGTTGGAGCTTTCTTT	CASGQGVGAFF
NA	TRBV13	few	TRBJ2-3	TGTGCCAGCAGCCTGAGAAATACGCAGTATTTT	CASSLRNTQYF
NA	TRBV14	NA	TRBJ2-1	TGTGCCAGCAGCCAAGATGCAGGTTTCTCCTACAATGAGCAGTTCTTC	CASSQDAGFSYNEQFF
NA	TRBV4-2	NA	TRBJ2-1	TGTGCCAGCAGCCAGTTGGGCGATGAGCAGTTCTTC	CASSQLGDEQFF
NA	TRBV28	few	TRBJ2-7	TGTGCCAGCAATGAGCCTCGGGGACAAACCTACGAGCAGTACTTC	CASNEPRGQTYEQYF
NA	TRBV6-1	NA	TRBJ2-1	TGTGCCAGCAGTGAGAATGGATTCTCCTACAATGAGCAGTTCTTC	CASSENGFSYNEQFF
NA	TRBV5-1	many	TRBJ1-2	TGCGCCAGCAGCAACGACGGAGACTATGGCTACACCTTC	CASSNDGDYGYTF
TRBD1	TRBV18	NA	TRBJ2-3	TGTGCCAGCTCACCTTGGACAGGGGCGGCAGATACGCAGTATTTT	CASSPWTGAADTQYF
NA	TRBV2	NA	TRBJ2-1	TGTGCCAGCAGTGTATTGGGACACCCGGGGGAGCAGTTCTTC	CASSVLGHPGEQFF
TRBD1	TRBV5-1	few	TRBJ2-3	TGCGCCAGCAGCTTGACACAGGGGGCGGGCACAGATACGCAGTATTTT	CASSLTQGAGTDTQYF
NA	TRBV20-1	NA	TRBJ2-1	TGCAGTGCTAGAGATCCCATACAAAATGAGCAGTTCTTC	CSARDPIQNEQFF
NA	TRBV25-1	few	TRBJ1-1	TGTGCCAGCAGTGAGCCCCGAAGCGGGGACACTGAAACTTTCTTT	CASSEPRSGDTETFF
NA	TRBV14	few	TRBJ1-1	TGTGCCAGCAGTTCGGGGTTCCCTAGAGGGGGTGAAGCTTTCTTT	CASSSGFPRGGEAFF
NA	TRBV20-1	NA	TRBJ2-2	TGCAGTGCTAGTAGGGACTCAAGGAACACCGGGGAGCTGTTTTTT	CSASRDSRNTGELFF
TRBD1	TRBV11-2	NA	TRBJ2-3	TGTGCCAGCAGCAACAGGGGGCCCGACACAGATACGCAGTATTTT	CASSNRGPDTDTQYF
NA	TRBV20-1	once	TRBJ2-3	TGCAGTGTAGTCAGGGAAGTCACAGATACGCAGTATTTT	CSVVREVTDTQYF
NA	TRBV7-8	few	TRBJ1-1	TGTGCCAGCAGCTTAGTCGGGCGGGGGGGCACTGAAGCTTTCTTT	CASSLVGRGGTEAFF
NA	TRBV20-1	NA	TRBJ2-3	TGCAGTGCCACCCCCTCGGTGGATACGCAGTATTTT	CSATPSVDTQYF
NA	TRBV28	few	TRBJ2-1	TGTGCCAGCAGTTCGGGGTGGTCCAATGAGCAGTTCTTC	CASSSGWSNEQFF
TRBD2	TRBV4-3	NA	TRBJ2-6	TGCGCCAGCAGCCAACGGGAGGGCTCTGGGGCCAACGTCCTGACTTTC	CASSQREGSGANVLTF
NA	TRBV6-1	few	TRBJ2-2	TGTGCCAGCAGAGGGACCGCGGGTGGGGCTAGGAACACCGGGGAGCTGTTTTTT	CASRGTAGGARNTGELFF
NA	TRBV20-1	few	TRBJ2-7	TGCAGTGCTAGACCTTACGAGCAGTACTTC	CSARPYEQYF
NA	TRBV6-2/TRBV6-3	few	TRBJ1-5	TGTGCCAGCAGTCCCCCGGGGGCGCTTACCAATCAGCCCCAGCATTTT	CASSPPGALTNQPQHF
NA	TRBV7-2	many	TRBJ2-3	TGTGCCAGCAGCTTCAGTACCACAGATACGCAGTATTTT	CASSFSTTDTQYF
TRBD1	TRBV28	few	TRBJ1-5	TGTGCCAGCAGTTTAGGGCCAGGGGGGCAGCAGCCCCAGCATTTT	CASSLGPGGQQPQHF
NA	TRBV11-2	few	TRBJ2-1	TGTGCCAGCAGCATCGGTTTTGGCGGCAATGAGCAGTTCTTC	CASSIGFGGNEQFF
TRBD2	TRBV7-2	NA	TRBJ2-3	TGTGCCAGCAGCCATGACCCACGGACGGGAGGTGGCACAGATACGCAGTATTTT	CASSHDPRTGGGTDTQYF
NA	TRBV28	few	TRBJ2-3	TGTGCCAGCAGTTTAACGGCCCCACCGAGCACAGATACGCAGTATTTT	CASSLTAPPSTDTQYF
TRBD1	TRBV29-1	NA	TRBJ1-4	TGCAGCGCAGGGACAGGTCGGGAAAAACTGTTTTTT	CSAGTGREKLFF
TRBD1	TRBV29-1	few	TRBJ2-3	TGCAGCGTAGGACAGGCCCCTAGCACAGATACGCAGTATTTT	CSVGQAPSTDTQYF